This entry is about one T cell receptor beta chain. Its specificity is not known. This entry belongs to a study of T cells in Graves' hyperthyroidism and ophthalmopathy. General study findings and limits: Researchers report that a 13 V-J model separated ophthalmopathy from stable hyperthyroidism.

Amplification of TCR beta CDR3 regions used RNA as the template. An initial round of RT-PCR targeting the TCR CDR3 relied on the HTBI primer set. In TCRdb, the multiplex PCR reads were re-called with MiXCR into one record per CDR3 protein. The sample has hundreds of thousands of distinct CDR3 sequences; over 10% are singletons. Investigators excluded patients with uncontrolled infection, other autoimmune disease, pregnancy or lactation. Thyroid ultrasound and orbital computed tomography, with clinical symptoms and serum thyroxine and TRAb, informed diagnoses. PBMCs came from 8.5 to 10 ml fresh peripheral blood. Germline trimming cut 8 bases from V and 6 bases from J; bases unmatched to any gene: 28. The CDR3 consists of 21 residues. The germline gives CDR1 MGHRA, CDR2 YSYEKL.

This TCR derives from a woman aged 18-35 years with Graves' hyperthyroidism. The sample comprised blood. The chain has TRBV4-1 and TRBJ2-2; TRBD1 matches at 9 bases. In nucleotides, the CDR3 is TGCGCCAGCCGGGACCCAGGACAGGGGCCCTCCCCCCCCGGCCGGCCCGGGGAGCTGTTTTTT. This encodes CASRDPGQGPSPPGRPGELFF.